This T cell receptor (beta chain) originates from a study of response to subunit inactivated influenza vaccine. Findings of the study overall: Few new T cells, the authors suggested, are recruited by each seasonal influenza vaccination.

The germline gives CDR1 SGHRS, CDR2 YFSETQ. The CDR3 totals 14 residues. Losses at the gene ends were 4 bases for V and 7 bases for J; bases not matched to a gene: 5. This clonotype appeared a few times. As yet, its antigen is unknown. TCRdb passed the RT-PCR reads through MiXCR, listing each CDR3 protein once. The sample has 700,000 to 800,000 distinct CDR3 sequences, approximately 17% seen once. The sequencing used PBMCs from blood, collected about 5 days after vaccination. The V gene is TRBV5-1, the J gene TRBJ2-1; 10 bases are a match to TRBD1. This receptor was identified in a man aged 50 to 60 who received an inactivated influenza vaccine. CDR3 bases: TGCGCCAGCAGCCCATGGACAGGGGGGAATGAGCAGTTCTTC. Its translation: CASSPWTGGNEQFF.